This T cell receptor beta chain was sequenced during a study of blood T cell repertoires in COVID-19. Overall study: In each case, the material was cDNA or gDNA derived from T cells, B-cell-depleted T cells, or PBMCs.

Per germline, CDR1 MNHEY and CDR2 SMNVEV (reference sequence). Between the trimmed V and J ends, which lost 6 bases and 4 bases, there was a span of 13 bases. The length of the CDR3 is 15 residues. Data came from immunoSEQ multiplex PCR; TCRdb stores just in-frame clones and leaves some out. The sample consists of more than 85,000 clones, around 72% of them appearing once. The sequencing input was peripheral blood. V and J are TRBV27 and TRBJ1-6; D is possibly TRBD1 (5 bases). This receptor was identified in a man between 65 and 85 years old with acute or convalescent COVID-19. The CDR3: CASRTVTGYNSPLHF. The CDR3 nucleotides are TGTGCCAGCAGGACAGTCACAGGATATAATTCACCCCTCCACTTT.